This TCR beta chain originates from a study of cytomegalovirus exposure and HLA in healthy donors. V shed 0 bases, J shed 0 bases, and the junction held 9 bases outside the gene matches. This CDR3 is 18 amino acids long. Looked up from germline, CDR1 is SGHTS and CDR2 is YDEGEE. All donors participated as healthy donors of bone marrow. The PCR made use of 60 Vbeta and 13 Jbeta primers. Produced via immunoSEQ multiplex PCR; TCRdb's table is partial and in-frame only. The sample holds 100,000 or so clones. The source is a woman in her twenties or thirties in good health and CMV-seronegative. The chain employs TRBV5-8 and TRBJ1-5, with TRBD1 matching over 7 bases. The material sequenced was PBMCs. The CDR3: CASSLAFRTGYSNQPQHF. CDR3 in DNA: TGTGCCAGCAGCTTGGCCTTTAGGACAGGTTATAGCAATCAGCCCCAGCATTTT.